This T cell receptor (beta chain) originates from a study of blood T cell repertoires in COVID-19. Study-level information: Sample material is recorded as cDNA or gDNA derived from T cells, B-cell-depleted T cells, or PBMCs.

CDR1 is SGHRS, CDR2 YFSETQ, per germline. CDR3 length equals 16 residues. The trim removed 4 bases at V and 0 bases at J, leaving 7 bases unmatched. Original data processing: Reference gene primer amplification yielded estimated nucleated cell counts. Here immunoSEQ multiplex PCR was the method, and the copy in TCRdb shows in-frame clones only, minus some. V and J calls and clone size come straight from that table; D and trimming were deduced from the DNA. Of 200,000 to 250,000 clones in the sample, 80% to 95% were seen once. Enrolled during active infection, Seattle patients were then followed longitudinally.

The TCR was taken from a man aged 55 to 70 with COVID-19, enrolled during active disease. Sequenced input: peripheral blood. J is TRBJ1-3 and V is TRBV5-1; 7 positions match TRBD1. The CDR3 loop reads CASSMGQPSSGNTIYF. In DNA, the CDR3 is TGCGCCAGCAGCATGGGACAGCCTAGCTCTGGAAACACCATATATTTT.